The 24 T cell receptor beta chains below come from one sample, sequenced in a study of T cells expressing NK-cell markers. TCRdb processed the 5' RACE reads again and assigns one entry to each CDR3 protein, with no DNA. This sample carries approximately 170,000 distinct CDR3 sequences, with roughly a fifth going to the ten biggest clones. The sequenced sample consisted of blood T cells: a sorted CD56 or NKG2C T cell subset, CD4+ or CD8+ T cells, or bulk PBMC T cells (not recorded which). These receptor sequences come from a man aged 18 to 69 in good health.

This chain uses TRBV7-9 with TRBJ2-3; TCRdb indicates TRBD2, and absent DNA this call remains unverified. Germline V CDR1 and CDR2: SEHNR, FQNEAQ (reference sequence). The CDR3 sequence is 17 residues long. CDR3 residues: CASSPRLAGVLADTQYF.

This rearrangement joins TRBV12-5 to TRBJ2-1; TCRdb proposes TRBD2, but this gene call is untestable without DNA. Germline V gene lookup returns CDR1 LGHNT and CDR2 FRNRAP. The length of the CDR3 is 18 residues. CDR3 sequence: CASGFGTSGGASHNEQFF.

The V and J genes are TRBV4-1 and TRBJ2-1; the D gene TCRdb calls, TRBD1, cannot be checked with no DNA. Per germline, CDR1 MGHRA and CDR2 YSYEKL. The CDR3 extends over 14 amino acids. CDR3 protein: CASSQVGHGNEQFF.

The chain carries TRBV5-5 and TRBJ2-1; TCRdb gives TRBD1 as the D gene, but with no DNA this cannot be confirmed. Germline-derived CDR1 and CDR2 are SGHKS and YYEKEE (reference sequence). CDR3 length equals 16 residues. CDR3 sequence: CASSHEDRGYYNEQFF.

This chain joins TRBV7-9 and TRBJ2-7; checking the TCRdb D call of TRBD1 is not possible without DNA. CDR3 length: 16 residues. Germline V gene lookup returns CDR1 SEHNR and CDR2 FQNEAQ (reference sequence). The CDR3 spells CASSPPDEGAANEQYF.

This chain connects TRBV12-3 or TRBV12-4 to TRBJ1-2; the D call of TRBD1 rests on TCRdb alone, since no DNA is present to check it. The CDR3 sequence is 15 residues long. The CDR3 spells CASSSPATDNYGYTF.

This chain joins TRBV18 and TRBJ1-3; TCRdb selects TRBD1, and the lack of DNA leaves this call unchecked. The CDR3 is 15 residues long. Germline assignment: CDR1 KGHSH and CDR2 LQKENI. CDR3 sequence reads: CASSSAGYRGNTIYF.

The genes are TRBV20-1 and TRBJ2-3; TCRdb designates TRBD1, a call that cannot be tested without DNA. There are 14 residues in the CDR3. CDR1 is DFQATT, CDR2 SNEGSKA, per germline (reference sequence). Here the CDR3 reads CSARPEDTTDTQYF.

The J gene is TRBJ1-3, the V gene TRBV21-1; with no DNA, the TCRdb D assignment of TRBD1 cannot be verified. TRBV21-1 is tagged as a pseudogene. The CDR3 covers 16 residues. The CDR3 loop reads CASSKRTRDSGNTIYF.

CDR3 sequence: CASSEGRVADTQYF. The genes are TRBV5-8 and TRBJ2-3; TCRdb designates TRBD1, a call that cannot be tested without DNA. CDR1 SGHTS and CDR2 YDEGEE come from the germline V gene. The CDR3 length is 14 residues.

J is TRBJ1-2 and V is TRBV5-5; the D gene TCRdb calls, TRBD1, cannot be checked with no DNA. Germline lookup yields CDR1 SGHKS and CDR2 YYEKEE (reference sequence). The CDR3 loop spans 14 amino acids. The chain's CDR3 is CASSQDRGGGGYTF.

CDR3 amino acids: CASQMGTYNEQFF. The gene calls are TRBV13 and TRBJ2-1; TCRdb reports TRBD1, a call that lacks DNA to check it against. Germline V gene lookup returns CDR1 PRHDT and CDR2 FYEKMQ (reference sequence). The CDR3 has 13 amino acids.

The rearrangement joins TRBV5-6 to TRBJ1-5; TCRdb names TRBD1, which stays unverified in the absence of DNA. This CDR3 comprises 16 residues. Per the germline V gene, CDR1 is SGHDT and CDR2 is YYEEEE. The CDR3 loop reads CASSSRDRGPTQPQHF.

The rearrangement joins TRBV4-1 to TRBJ2-4; the TCRdb call, TRBD2, lacks DNA for checking. Germline CDR1 MGHRA, CDR2 YSYEKL. The CDR3 contains 14 residues. CDR3 in amino acids: CASSYSGGENIQYF.

The rearrangement joins TRBV7-7 to TRBJ2-7. The CDR3 has 15 amino acids. Germline CDR1 reads SSHAT; CDR2 reads FNYEAQ (reference sequence). The CDR3 sequence: CASSLTSSGPHEQYF. Variable domain in full (rest from reference TRBV7-7 and TRBJ2-7): GAGVSQSPRYKVTKRGQDVTLRCDPISSHATLYWYQQALGQGPEFLTYFNYEAQPDKSGLPSDRFSAERPEGSISTLTIQRTEQRDSAMYRCASSLTSSGPHEQYFGPGTRLTVT.

The CDR3 here is CATSSSAETYEQYF. The V call is TRBV24-1, the J call TRBJ2-7. This CDR3 has 14 residues. Germline values: CDR1 KGHDR, CDR2 SFDVKD.

The chain combines TRBV6-1 with TRBJ1-2; TCRdb outputs TRBD1, but without DNA this stays unchecked. Germline V CDR1 and CDR2: MNHNS, SASEGT. The CDR3 contains 16 residues. This chain's CDR3 is CASSRDSSDANYGYTF.

J is TRBJ1-1 and V is TRBV12-3 or TRBV12-4. The CDR3 extends over 14 amino acids. CDR3 protein: CASSLGGGSPEAFF.

V is TRBV27 and J is TRBJ1-1; TCRdb designates TRBD1, a call that cannot be tested without DNA. Germline loops: CDR1 MNHEY, CDR2 SMNVEV (reference sequence). CDR3 size: 13 residues. This CDR3 is CASSLYPGAEAFF.

This chain links TRBV7-9 with TRBJ2-5; the TRBD1 assignment by TCRdb is unverifiable without DNA. The CDR3 has 13 residues. The germline CDR1 and CDR2 sequences are SEHNR and FQNEAQ (reference sequence). CDR3 region: CASSYRVKETQYF.

The chain joins TRBV25-1 to TRBJ1-2. CDR3 length equals 13 residues. CDR1 is MGHDK, CDR2 SYGVNS, per germline. CDR3 region: CASSPPGSSRYTF.

V gene TRBV15 combines with J gene TRBJ1-3; TCRdb's D call, TRBD1, is unchecked because there is no DNA. Germline assignment: CDR1 LNHNV and CDR2 YYDKDF (reference sequence). This CDR3 has 14 residues. The CDR3 sequence: CATSDRDFGNTIYF.

The chain joins TRBV25-1 to TRBJ2-7; the D gene TCRdb calls, TRBD1, cannot be checked with no DNA. The CDR3 spans 16 residues. CDR1 and CDR2 from the germline V gene are MGHDK and SYGVNS. CDR3 loop: CASPTTPGPQRVEQYF.

The V call is TRBV7-8, the J call TRBJ1-2. Germline V CDR1 and CDR2: SGHVS, FQNEAQ. The length of the CDR3 is 15 residues. The CDR3 is CASSLVAGSRNGYTF.